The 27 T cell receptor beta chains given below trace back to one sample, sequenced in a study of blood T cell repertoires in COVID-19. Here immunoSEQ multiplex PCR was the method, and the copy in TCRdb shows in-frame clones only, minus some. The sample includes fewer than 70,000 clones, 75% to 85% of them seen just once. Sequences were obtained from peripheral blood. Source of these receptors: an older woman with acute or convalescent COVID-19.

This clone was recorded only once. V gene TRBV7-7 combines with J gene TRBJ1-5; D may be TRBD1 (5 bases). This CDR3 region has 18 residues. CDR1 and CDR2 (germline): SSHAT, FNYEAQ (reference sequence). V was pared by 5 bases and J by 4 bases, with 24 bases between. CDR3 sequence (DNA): TGTGCCAGCAGCCCCCCTTGGGCAAATGGGGGGTGTAATCAGCCCCAGCATTTT. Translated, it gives CASSPPWANGGCNQPQHF. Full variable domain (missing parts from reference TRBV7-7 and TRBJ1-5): GAGVSQSPRYKVTKRGQDVTLRCDPISSHATLYWYQQALGQGPEFLTYFNYEAQPDKSGLPSDRFSAERPEGSISTLTIQRTEQRDSAMYRCASSPPWANGGCNQPQHFGDGTRLSIL.

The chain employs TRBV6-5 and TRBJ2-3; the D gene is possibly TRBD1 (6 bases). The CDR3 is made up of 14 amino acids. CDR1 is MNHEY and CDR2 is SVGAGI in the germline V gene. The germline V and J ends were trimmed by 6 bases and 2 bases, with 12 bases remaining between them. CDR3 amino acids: CASRQGFYTDTQYF. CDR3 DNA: TGTGCCAGCAGGCAGGGGTTCTACACAGATACGCAGTATTTT.

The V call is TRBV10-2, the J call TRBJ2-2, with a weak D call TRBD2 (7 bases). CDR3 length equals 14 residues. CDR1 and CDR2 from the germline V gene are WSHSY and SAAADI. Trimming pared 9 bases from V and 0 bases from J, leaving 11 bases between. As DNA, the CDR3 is TGCGCCAGTAGGGGGGGGGCGAACACCGGGGAGCTGTTTTTT. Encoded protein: CASRGGANTGELFF.

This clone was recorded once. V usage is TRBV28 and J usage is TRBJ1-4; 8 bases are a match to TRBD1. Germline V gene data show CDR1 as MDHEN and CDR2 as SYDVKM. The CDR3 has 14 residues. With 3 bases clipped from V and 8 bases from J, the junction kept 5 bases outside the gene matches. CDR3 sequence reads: CASSLGRGREKLFF. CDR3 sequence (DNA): TGTGCCAGCAGTTTGGGCAGGGGGCGCGAAAAACTGTTTTTT.

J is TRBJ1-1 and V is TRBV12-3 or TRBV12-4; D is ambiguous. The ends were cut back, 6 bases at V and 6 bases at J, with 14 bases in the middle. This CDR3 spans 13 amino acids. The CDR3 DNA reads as TGTGCCAGCAGCCGCCCGGGGTACGCTGAAGCTTTCTTT. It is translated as CASSRPGYAEAFF.

In nucleotides, the CDR3 is TGTGCCATCAGTACAGGGGTTGGCACTGAAGCTTTCTTT. Protein sequence: CAISTGVGTEAFF. The chain recombines TRBV10-3 with TRBJ1-1; 7 bases line up with TRBD1. The trim removed 5 bases at V and 4 bases at J, leaving 4 bases unmatched. Germline CDR1 ENHRY, CDR2 SYGVKD. This CDR3 is built from 13 residues.

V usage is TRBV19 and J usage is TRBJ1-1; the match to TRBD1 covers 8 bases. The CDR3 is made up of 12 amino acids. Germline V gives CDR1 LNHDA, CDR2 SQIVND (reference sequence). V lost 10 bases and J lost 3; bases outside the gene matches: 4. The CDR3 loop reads CATQQGDTEAFF. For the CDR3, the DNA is TGTGCCACACAACAGGGGGACACTGAAGCTTTCTTT.

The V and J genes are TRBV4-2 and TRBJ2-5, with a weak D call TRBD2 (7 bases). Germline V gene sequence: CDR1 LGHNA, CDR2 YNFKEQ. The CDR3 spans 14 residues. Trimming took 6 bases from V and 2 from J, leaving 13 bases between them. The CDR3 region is CASRGGAGQETQYF. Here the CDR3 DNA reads TGTGCCAGCAGGGGGGGGGCGGGACAAGAGACCCAGTACTTC.

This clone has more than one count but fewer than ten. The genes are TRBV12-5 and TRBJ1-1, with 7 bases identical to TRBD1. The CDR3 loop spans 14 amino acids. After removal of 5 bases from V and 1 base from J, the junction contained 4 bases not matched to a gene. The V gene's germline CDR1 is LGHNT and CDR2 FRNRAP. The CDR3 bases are TGTGCTAGTGGTACCGGGACAGCGAACACTGAAGCTTTCTTT. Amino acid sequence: CASGTGTANTEAFF. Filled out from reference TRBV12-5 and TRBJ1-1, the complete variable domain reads DARVTQTPRHKVTEMGQEVTMRCQPILGHNTVFWYRQTMMQGLELLAYFRNRAPLDDSGMPKDRFSAEMPDATLATLKIQPSEPRDSAVYFCASGTGTANTEAFFGQGTRLTVV.

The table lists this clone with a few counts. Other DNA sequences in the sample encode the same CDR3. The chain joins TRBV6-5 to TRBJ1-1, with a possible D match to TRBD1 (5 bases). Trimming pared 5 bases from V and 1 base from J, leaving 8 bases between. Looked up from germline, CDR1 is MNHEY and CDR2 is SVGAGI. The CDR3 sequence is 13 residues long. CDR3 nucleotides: TGTGCCAGCAGTCTCCAGGGGAACACTGAAGCTTTCTTT. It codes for CASSLQGNTEAFF.

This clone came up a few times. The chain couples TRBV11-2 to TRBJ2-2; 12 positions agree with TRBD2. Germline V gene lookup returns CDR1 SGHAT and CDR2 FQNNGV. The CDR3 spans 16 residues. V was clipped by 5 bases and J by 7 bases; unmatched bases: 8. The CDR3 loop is CASSPGASGGVGELFF. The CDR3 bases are TGTGCCAGCAGCCCAGGAGCTAGCGGGGGGGTCGGGGAGCTGTTTTTT.

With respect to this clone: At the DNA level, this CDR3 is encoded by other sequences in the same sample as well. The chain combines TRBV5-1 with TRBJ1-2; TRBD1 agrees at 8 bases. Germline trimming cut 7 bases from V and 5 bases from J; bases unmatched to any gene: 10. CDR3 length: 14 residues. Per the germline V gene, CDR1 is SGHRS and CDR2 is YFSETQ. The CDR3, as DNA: TGCGCCAGCGAGTCCGGGACAGGCGCTTATGGCTACACCTTC. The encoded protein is CASESGTGAYGYTF.

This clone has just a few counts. Written as DNA, the CDR3 is TGCGCCAGCAGCCAAGATCTGGGAGGATTATCGAACACCGGGGAGCTGTTTTTT. It specifies CASSQDLGGLSNTGELFF. The genes are TRBV4-1 and TRBJ2-2, with D possibly being TRBD2 (6 bases). The germline V gene encodes CDR1 MGHRA and CDR2 YSYEKL. The length of the CDR3 is 18 residues. V lost 0 bases and J 0 bases, leaving 14 bases between the germline ends.

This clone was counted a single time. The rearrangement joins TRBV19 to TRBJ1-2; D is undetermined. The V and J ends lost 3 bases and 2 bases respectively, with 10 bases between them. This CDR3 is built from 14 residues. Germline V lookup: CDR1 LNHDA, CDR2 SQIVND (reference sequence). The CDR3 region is CASSITLGNYGYTF. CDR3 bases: TGTGCCAGTAGTATCACACTGGGCAACTATGGCTACACCTTC. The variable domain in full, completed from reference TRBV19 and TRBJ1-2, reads DGGITQSPKYLFRKEGQNVTLSCEQNLNHDAMYWYRQDPGQGLRLIYYSQIVNDFQKGDIAEGYSVSREKKESFPLTVTSAQKNPTAFYLCASSITLGNYGYTFGSGTRLTVV.

The DNA for the CDR3 is TGTGCCAGCAGTTCGCAGTACAATTTAGGGGACTTGAGGAATGAGCAGTTCTTC. It yields the protein CASSSQYNLGDLRNEQFF. J is TRBJ2-1 and V is TRBV27, with D maybe TRBD2 (6 bases). Germline CDR1 MNHEY, CDR2 SMNVEV (reference sequence). Trimming cost V 4 bases and J 7 bases, with 26 bases left between them. The CDR3 length is 18 residues.

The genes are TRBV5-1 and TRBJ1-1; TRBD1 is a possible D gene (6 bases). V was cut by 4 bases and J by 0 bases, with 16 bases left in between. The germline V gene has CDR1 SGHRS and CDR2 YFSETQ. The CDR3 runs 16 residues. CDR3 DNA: TGCGCCAGCAGCCCGCAGTCCGGGACACTGAACACTGAAGCTTTCTTT. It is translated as CASSPQSGTLNTEAFF. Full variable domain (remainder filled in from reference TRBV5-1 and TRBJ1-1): KAGVTQTPRYLIKTRGQQVTLSCSPISGHRSVSWYQQTPGQGLQFLFEYFSETQRNKGNFPGRFSGRQFSNSRSEMNVSTLELGDSALYLCASSPQSGTLNTEAFFGQGTRLTVV.

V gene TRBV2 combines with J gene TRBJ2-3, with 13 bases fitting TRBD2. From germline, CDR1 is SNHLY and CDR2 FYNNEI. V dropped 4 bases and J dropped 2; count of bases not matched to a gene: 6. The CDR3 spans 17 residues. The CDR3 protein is CASSGPGTSGDTDTQYF. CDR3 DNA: TGTGCCAGCAGTGGTCCGGGGACTAGCGGGGACACAGATACGCAGTATTTT.

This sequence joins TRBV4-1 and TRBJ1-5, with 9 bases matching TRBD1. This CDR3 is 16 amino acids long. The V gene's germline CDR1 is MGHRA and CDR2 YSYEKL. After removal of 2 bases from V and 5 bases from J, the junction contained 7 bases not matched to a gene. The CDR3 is CASSQLGQGRDQPQHF. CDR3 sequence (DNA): TGCGCCAGCAGCCAACTGGGACAGGGAAGGGATCAGCCCCAGCATTTT.

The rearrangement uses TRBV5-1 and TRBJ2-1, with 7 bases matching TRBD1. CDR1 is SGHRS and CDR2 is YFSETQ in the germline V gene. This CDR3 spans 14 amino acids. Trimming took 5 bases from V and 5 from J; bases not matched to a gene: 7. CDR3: CASRTGTANNEQFF. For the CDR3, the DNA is TGCGCCAGCAGAACCGGGACAGCGAACAATGAGCAGTTCTTC. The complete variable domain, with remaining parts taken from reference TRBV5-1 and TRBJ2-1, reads KAGVTQTPRYLIKTRGQQVTLSCSPISGHRSVSWYQQTPGQGLQFLFEYFSETQRNKGNFPGRFSGRQFSNSRSEMNVSTLELGDSALYLCASRTGTANNEQFFGPGTRLTVL.

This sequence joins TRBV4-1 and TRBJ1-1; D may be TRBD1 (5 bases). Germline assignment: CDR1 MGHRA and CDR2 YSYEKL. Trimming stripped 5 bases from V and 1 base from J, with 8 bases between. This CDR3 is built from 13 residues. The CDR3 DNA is TGCGCCAGCAGCTTGCAGGGGAACACTGAAGCTTTCTTT. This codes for CASSLQGNTEAFF.

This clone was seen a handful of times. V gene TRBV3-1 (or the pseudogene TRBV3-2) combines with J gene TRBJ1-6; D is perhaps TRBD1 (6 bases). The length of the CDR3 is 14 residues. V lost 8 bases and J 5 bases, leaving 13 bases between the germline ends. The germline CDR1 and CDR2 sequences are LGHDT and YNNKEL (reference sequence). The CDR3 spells CASRPGHNNSPLHF. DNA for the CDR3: TGTGCCAGCCGACCGGGACATAATAATTCACCCCTCCACTTT.

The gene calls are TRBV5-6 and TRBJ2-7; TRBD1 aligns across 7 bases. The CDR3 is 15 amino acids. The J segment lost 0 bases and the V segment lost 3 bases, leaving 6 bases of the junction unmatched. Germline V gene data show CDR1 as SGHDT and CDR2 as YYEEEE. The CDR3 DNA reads TGTGCCAGCAGCTCCAGGAGACAGGGCTCCTACGAGCAGTACTTC. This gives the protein CASSSRRQGSYEQYF.

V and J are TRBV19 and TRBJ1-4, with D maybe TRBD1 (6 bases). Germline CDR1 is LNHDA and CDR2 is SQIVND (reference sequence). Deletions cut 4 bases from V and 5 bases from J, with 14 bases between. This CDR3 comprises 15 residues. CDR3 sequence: CASSTDTGPNEKLFF. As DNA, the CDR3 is TGTGCCAGTAGTACAGACACAGGGCCGAATGAAAAACTGTTTTTT.

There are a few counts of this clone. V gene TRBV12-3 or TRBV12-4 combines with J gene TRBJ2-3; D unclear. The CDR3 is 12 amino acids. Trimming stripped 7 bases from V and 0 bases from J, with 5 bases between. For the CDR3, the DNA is TGTGCCAGCAAGCCTAGCACAGATACGCAGTATTTT. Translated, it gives CASKPSTDTQYF.

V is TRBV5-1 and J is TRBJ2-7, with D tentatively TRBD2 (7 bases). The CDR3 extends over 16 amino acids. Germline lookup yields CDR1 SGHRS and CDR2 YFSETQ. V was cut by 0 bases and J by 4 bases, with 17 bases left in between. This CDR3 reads CASSLAASGGGYEQYF. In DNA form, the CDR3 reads TGCGCCAGCAGCTTGGCCGCTTCGGGGGGCGGATACGAGCAGTACTTC.

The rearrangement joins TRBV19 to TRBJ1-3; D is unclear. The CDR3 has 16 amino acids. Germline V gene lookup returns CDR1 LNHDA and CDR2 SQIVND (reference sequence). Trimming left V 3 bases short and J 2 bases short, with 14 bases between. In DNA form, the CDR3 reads TGTGCCAGTAGTATGCCCACGGCGGGGACTGGAAACACCATATATTTT. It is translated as CASSMPTAGTGNTIYF. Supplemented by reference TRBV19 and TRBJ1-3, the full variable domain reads DGGITQSPKYLFRKEGQNVTLSCEQNLNHDAMYWYRQDPGQGLRLIYYSQIVNDFQKGDIAEGYSVSREKKESFPLTVTSAQKNPTAFYLCASSMPTAGTGNTIYFGEGSWLTVV.

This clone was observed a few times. The CDR3 nucleotides are TGCGCCAGCAGCTTGGCTGGACTAGCGACAGATACGCAGTATTTT. Translated: CASSLAGLATDTQYF. The chain has TRBV5-1 and TRBJ2-3; 9 nucleotides match TRBD2. In germline, CDR1 is SGHRS, CDR2 YFSETQ. This CDR3 comprises 15 residues. V dropped 0 bases and J dropped 3; count of bases not matched to a gene: 2.